The 14 T cell receptor beta chains below come from one sample, sequenced in a study of radiotherapy plus CTLA-4 blockade in lung cancer. This table comes from immunoSEQ multiplex PCR, and its TCRdb copy is limited to in-frame clones, with some not included. Of roughly 86,000 clones listed, roughly 80% are singletons. Sequences were derived from peripheral blood, sampled from a patient treated with radiotherapy plus ipilimumab. The receptors were gathered from a human donor with non-small cell lung cancer who had stable disease on radiotherapy plus ipilimumab.

The chain carries TRBV4-2 and TRBJ2-7; 7 bases agree with TRBD1. Per germline, CDR1 LGHNA and CDR2 YNFKEQ. This CDR3 spans 15 amino acids. V trimming: 0 bases; J trimming: 2 bases; junction bases outside the gene matches: 4. The CDR3 DNA is TGTGCCAGCAGCCAAGATTGGGGACAGACCTACGAGCAGTACTTC. This sequence encodes CASSQDWGQTYEQYF.

This clone was detected only once. The chain has TRBV14 and TRBJ2-3; D might be TRBD2 (6 bases). The CDR3 covers 16 residues. Germline values: CDR1 SGHDN, CDR2 FVKESK. The germline V and J ends were trimmed by 0 bases and 2 bases, with 12 bases remaining between them. The CDR3: CASSQDRGTSTDTQYF. In nucleotides, the CDR3 is TGTGCCAGCAGCCAAGATCGGGGGACTTCCACAGATACGCAGTATTTT.

This chain uses TRBV27 with TRBJ1-5; D may be TRBD1 (5 bases). Looked up from germline, CDR1 is MNHEY and CDR2 is SMNVEV (reference sequence). V was pared by 5 bases and J by 0 bases, with 23 bases between. The CDR3 covers 19 residues. The CDR3 DNA reads as TGTGCCAGCAGTCCCCTCTCCGGGACGAAAGTATATAGCAATCAGCCCCAGCATTTT. Its protein is CASSPLSGTKVYSNQPQHF.

The chain is built from TRBV18 and TRBJ1-1; 9 nucleotides match TRBD1. The CDR3 runs to 15 residues. CDR1 and CDR2 from the germline V gene are KGHSH and LQKENI. The ends lost 3 bases at V and 1 base at J; junction bases unmatched: 3. CDR3 residues: CASSPRQGGNTEAFF. For the CDR3, the DNA is TGTGCCAGCTCACCTCGACAGGGGGGGAACACTGAAGCTTTCTTT.

The chain recombines TRBV5-1 with TRBJ1-1; D unresolved. V lost 1 base, J lost 8 bases, and 9 bases lay in between. Germline-derived CDR1 and CDR2 are SGHRS and YFSETQ. The CDR3 sequence is 12 residues long. Here the CDR3 reads CASSLTDGEAFF. For the CDR3, the DNA is TGCGCCAGCAGCTTGACCGACGGGGAAGCTTTCTTT.

As for this clone: At one of its ends the junction is not consistent with the germline gene, which may arise from a read error. CDR3 sequence reads: CASTERDRDDQPQHF. DNA of the CDR3: TGTGCCAGCACTGAACGTGACAGGGATGACCAGCCCCAGCATTTT. The chain has TRBV6-1 and TRBJ1-5; 7 bases match TRBD1. CDR1 MNHNS and CDR2 SASEGT come from the germline V gene. CDR3 length: 15 amino acids.

The chain couples TRBV2 to TRBJ1-5; D may be TRBD1 (5 bases). Germline V gives CDR1 SNHLY, CDR2 FYNNEI. CDR3 size: 16 residues. V lost 3 bases and J 1 base, leaving 13 bases between the germline ends. Here the CDR3 DNA reads TGTGCCAGCAGTGAGACAGTGGGAAAGAGCAATCAGCCCCAGCATTTT. Translated, it gives CASSETVGKSNQPQHF.

The chain employs TRBV7-8 and TRBJ1-4; the D is unclear. The CDR3 spans 16 residues. Trimming cost V 1 base and J 4 bases, with 13 bases left between them. The germline gives CDR1 SGHVS, CDR2 FQNEAQ. The CDR3 reads CASSLVIPRSNEKLFF. CDR3 nucleotide sequence: TGTGCCAGCAGCTTAGTTATACCGCGGAGTAATGAAAAACTGTTTTTT.

This chain connects TRBV10-3 to TRBJ2-1, with D perhaps matching TRBD1 or TRBD2 (5 bases each). Trimming left V 6 bases short and J 0 bases short, with 9 bases between. The CDR3 is 14 residues long. Germline lookup yields CDR1 ENHRY and CDR2 SYGVKD. CDR3 bases: TGTGCCATCAGCGGTGGGGGCTCCTACAATGAGCAGTTCTTC. It yields the protein CAISGGGSYNEQFF.

This chain uses TRBV14 with TRBJ1-2; TRBD1 is a possible D gene (6 bases). The CDR3 contains 15 residues. V was cut by 4 bases and J by 2 bases, with 14 bases left in between. Germline CDR1 SGHDN, CDR2 FVKESK. In DNA form, the CDR3 reads TGTGCCAGCAGCCCGACCAAGGGGGTGAACTATGGCTACACCTTC. This translates into CASSPTKGVNYGYTF.

This clone was observed a single time. The V call is TRBV6-6, the J call TRBJ2-3, with D possibly matching TRBD1 (7 bases). V lost 7 bases and J 4 bases, leaving 18 bases between the germline ends. Germline V gene sequence: CDR1 MNHNY, CDR2 SVGAGI (reference sequence). CDR3 length: 15 residues. The CDR3 is CASTKEGASADTQYF. The CDR3 DNA is TGTGCCAGCACCAAGGAGGGGGCGAGTGCAGATACGCAGTATTTT.

The J gene is TRBJ1-1, the V gene TRBV5-6; unclear D gene. The CDR3 consists of 15 residues. With 2 bases removed from V and 1 base from J, the gap between germline ends came to 12 bases. The V gene's germline CDR1 is SGHDT and CDR2 YYEEEE. This CDR3 is CASSFFGRPNTEAFF. The DNA of the CDR3 is TGTGCCAGCAGCTTCTTTGGACGGCCGAACACTGAAGCTTTCTTT.

This clone has just a few counts. As DNA, the CDR3 is TGTGCCAGCAGCGAACTAGCGCTTGTAAACGCCGGGGAGCTGTTTTTT. Its translation is CASSELALVNAGELFF. The V gene is TRBV11-1, the J gene TRBJ2-2; TRBD2 matches 7 bases. Looked up from germline, CDR1 is SGHAT and CDR2 is FQDESV (reference sequence). The CDR3 contains 16 residues. The trim removed 5 bases at V and 6 bases at J, leaving 12 bases unmatched.

The table lists this clone with a few counts. The CDR3 coding sequence is TGTGCCAGTAGTATACAGGGGACGAGTGGCTACACCTTC. The encoded protein is CASSIQGTSGYTF. The V and J genes are TRBV19 and TRBJ1-2, with a possible D match to TRBD1 (6 bases). The CDR3 extends over 13 amino acids. V lost 2 bases, J lost 7 bases, and 11 bases lay in between. The germline gives CDR1 LNHDA, CDR2 SQIVND (reference sequence).